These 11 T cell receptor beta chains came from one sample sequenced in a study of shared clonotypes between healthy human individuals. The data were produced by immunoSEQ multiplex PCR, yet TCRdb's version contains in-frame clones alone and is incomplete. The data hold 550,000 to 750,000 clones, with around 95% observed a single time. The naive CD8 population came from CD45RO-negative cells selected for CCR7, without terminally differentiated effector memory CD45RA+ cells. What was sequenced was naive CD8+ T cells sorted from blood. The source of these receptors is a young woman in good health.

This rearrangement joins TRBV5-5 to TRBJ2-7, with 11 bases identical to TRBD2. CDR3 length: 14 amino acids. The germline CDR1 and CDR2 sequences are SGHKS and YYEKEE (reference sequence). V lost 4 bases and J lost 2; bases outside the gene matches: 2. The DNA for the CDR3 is TGTGCCAGCAGCGTACTAGCGGGAGCCTACGAGCAGTACTTC. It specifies CASSVLAGAYEQYF.

CDR3 nucleotide sequence: TGTGCCAGTAGTACCGGGGAGCTGTTTTTT. Translating it yields CASSTGELFF. The chain carries TRBV19 and TRBJ2-2, with D hard to call. The germline V gene has CDR1 LNHDA and CDR2 SQIVND (reference sequence). The germline V and J ends were trimmed by 4 bases and 6 bases, with 0 bases remaining between them. The CDR3 sequence is 10 residues long.

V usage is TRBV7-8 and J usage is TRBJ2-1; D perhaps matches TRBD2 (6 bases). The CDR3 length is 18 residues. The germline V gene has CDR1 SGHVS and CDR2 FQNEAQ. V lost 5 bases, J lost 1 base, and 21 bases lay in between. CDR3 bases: TGTGCCAGCAGCGCGGCGGGACTCCTAAGTGGATCCTACAATGAGCAGTTCTTC. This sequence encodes CASSAAGLLSGSYNEQFF.

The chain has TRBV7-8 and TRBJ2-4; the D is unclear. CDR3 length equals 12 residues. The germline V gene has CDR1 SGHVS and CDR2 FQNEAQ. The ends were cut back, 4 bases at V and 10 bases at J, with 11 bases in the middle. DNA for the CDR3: TGTGCCAGCAGCTCTTCCCAAGATATTCAGTACTTC. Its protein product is CASSSSQDIQYF. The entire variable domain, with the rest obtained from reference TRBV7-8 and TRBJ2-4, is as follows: GAGVSQSPRYKVAKRGQDVALRCDPISGHVSLFWYQQALGQGPEFLTYFQNEAQLDKSGLPSDRFFAERPEGSVSTLKIQRTQQEDSAVYLCASSSSQDIQYFGAGTRLSVL.

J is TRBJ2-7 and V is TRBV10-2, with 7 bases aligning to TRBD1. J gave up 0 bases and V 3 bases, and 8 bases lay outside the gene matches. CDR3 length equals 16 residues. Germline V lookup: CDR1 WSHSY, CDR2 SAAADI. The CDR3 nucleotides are TGCGCCAGCAGTGACCTGACAGGGCCGCCCTCCTACGAGCAGTACTTC. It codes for CASSDLTGPPSYEQYF.

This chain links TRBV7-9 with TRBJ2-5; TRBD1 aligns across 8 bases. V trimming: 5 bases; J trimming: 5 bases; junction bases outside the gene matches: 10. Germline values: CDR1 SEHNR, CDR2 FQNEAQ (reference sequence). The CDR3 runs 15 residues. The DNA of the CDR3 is TGTGCCAGCAGCCCCCACGACAGGGGAAAGGAGACCCAGTACTTC. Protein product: CASSPHDRGKETQYF.

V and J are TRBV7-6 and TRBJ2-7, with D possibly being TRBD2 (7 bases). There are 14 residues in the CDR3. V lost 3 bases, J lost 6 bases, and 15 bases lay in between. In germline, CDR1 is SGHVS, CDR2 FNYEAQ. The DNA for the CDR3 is TGTGCCAGCAGCTTGGACCCGGGGGGCTCCGAGCAGTACTTC. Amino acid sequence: CASSLDPGGSEQYF.

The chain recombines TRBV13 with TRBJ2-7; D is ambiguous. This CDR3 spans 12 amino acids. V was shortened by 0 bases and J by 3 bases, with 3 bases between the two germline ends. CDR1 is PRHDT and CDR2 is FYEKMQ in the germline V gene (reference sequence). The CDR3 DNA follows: TGTGCCAGCAGCTTAGGTTTCTACGAGCAGTACTTC. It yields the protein CASSLGFYEQYF.

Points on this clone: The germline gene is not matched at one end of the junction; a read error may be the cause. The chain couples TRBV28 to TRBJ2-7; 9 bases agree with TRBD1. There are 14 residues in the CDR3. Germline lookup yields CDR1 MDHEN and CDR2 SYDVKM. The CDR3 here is CASNPGTGSSEQYF. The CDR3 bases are TGTGCCAGCAATCCCGGGACAGGGTCCTCCGAGCAGTACTTC.

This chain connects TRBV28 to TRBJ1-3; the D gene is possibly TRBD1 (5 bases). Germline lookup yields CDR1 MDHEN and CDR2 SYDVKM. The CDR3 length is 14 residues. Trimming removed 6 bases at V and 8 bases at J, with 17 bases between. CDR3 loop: CASSPAGGTDTIYF. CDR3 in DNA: TGTGCCAGCAGCCCTGCTGGGGGAACCGACACCATATATTTT. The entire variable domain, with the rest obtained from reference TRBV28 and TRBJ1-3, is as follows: DVKVTQSSRYLVKRTGEKVFLECVQDMDHENMFWYRQDPGLGLRLIYFSYDVKMKEKGDIPEGYSVSREKKERFSLILESASTNQTSMYLCASSPAGGTDTIYFGEGSWLTVV.

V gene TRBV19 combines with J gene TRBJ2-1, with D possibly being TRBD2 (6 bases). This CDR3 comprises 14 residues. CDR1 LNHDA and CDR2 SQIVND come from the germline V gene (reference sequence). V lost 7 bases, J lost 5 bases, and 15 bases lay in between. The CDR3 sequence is CASTAPGTDNEQFF. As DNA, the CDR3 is TGTGCCAGTACTGCCCCGGGGACTGACAATGAGCAGTTCTTC.